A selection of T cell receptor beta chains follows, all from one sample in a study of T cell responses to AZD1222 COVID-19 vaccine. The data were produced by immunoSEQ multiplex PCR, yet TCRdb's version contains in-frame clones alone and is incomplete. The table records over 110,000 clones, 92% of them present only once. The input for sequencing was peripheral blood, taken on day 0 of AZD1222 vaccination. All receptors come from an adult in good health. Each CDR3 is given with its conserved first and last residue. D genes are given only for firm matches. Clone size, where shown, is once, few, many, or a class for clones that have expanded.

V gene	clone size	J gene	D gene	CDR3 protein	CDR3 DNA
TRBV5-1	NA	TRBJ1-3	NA	CASSLVTGTGNTIYF	TGCGCCAGCAGCTTGGTTACAGGGACTGGAAACACCATATATTTT
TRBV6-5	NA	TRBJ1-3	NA	CASSVGALGNTIYF	TGTGCCAGCAGCGTGGGGGCGCTTGGAAACACCATATATTTT
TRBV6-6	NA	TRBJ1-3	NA	CASSYDFSGNTIYF	TGTGCCAGCAGTTACGATTTCTCTGGAAACACCATATATTTT
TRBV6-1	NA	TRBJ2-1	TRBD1	CASSDRQGDEQFF	TGTGCCAGCAGTGACCGACAGGGAGATGAGCAGTTCTTC
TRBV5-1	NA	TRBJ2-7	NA	CASREGGGYEQYF	TGCGCCAGCAGAGAGGGAGGCGGTTACGAGCAGTACTTC
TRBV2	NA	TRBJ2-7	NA	CASRPGTTYEQYF	TGTGCCAGCAGGCCCGGGACAACCTACGAGCAGTACTTC
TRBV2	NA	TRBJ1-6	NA	CASSWDPSTPLHF	TGTGCCAGCAGTTGGGACCCGTCGACACCCCTCCACTTT
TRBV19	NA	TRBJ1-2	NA	CASSSRPSSGGGGYTF	TGTGCCAGTAGTTCCCGCCCCTCTAGCGGTGGTGGAGGCTACACCTTC
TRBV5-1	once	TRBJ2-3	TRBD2	CASSRSGRAGTDTQYF	TGCGCCAGCAGTAGGAGCGGGAGGGCCGGGACAGATACGCAGTATTTT
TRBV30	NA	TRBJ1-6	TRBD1	CAWTGGNSPLHF	TGTGCCTGGACAGGGGGCAATTCACCCCTCCACTTT
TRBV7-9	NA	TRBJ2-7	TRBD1	CASSVNRGNSYEQYF	TGTGCCAGCAGCGTTAACAGGGGAAATTCCTACGAGCAGTACTTC
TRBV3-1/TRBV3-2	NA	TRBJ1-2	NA	CASSRRDGLRGYGYTF	TGTGCCAGCAGCCGCCGGGACGGACTACGGGGCTATGGCTACACCTTC
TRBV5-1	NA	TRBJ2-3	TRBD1	CASTSGGMSTDTQYF	TGCGCCAGCACCTCAGGGGGAATGTCGACAGATACGCAGTATTTT
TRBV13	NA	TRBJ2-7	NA	CASSITGTLSSYEQYF	TGTGCCAGCAGCATCACCGGGACTCTATCTTCCTACGAGCAGTACTTC